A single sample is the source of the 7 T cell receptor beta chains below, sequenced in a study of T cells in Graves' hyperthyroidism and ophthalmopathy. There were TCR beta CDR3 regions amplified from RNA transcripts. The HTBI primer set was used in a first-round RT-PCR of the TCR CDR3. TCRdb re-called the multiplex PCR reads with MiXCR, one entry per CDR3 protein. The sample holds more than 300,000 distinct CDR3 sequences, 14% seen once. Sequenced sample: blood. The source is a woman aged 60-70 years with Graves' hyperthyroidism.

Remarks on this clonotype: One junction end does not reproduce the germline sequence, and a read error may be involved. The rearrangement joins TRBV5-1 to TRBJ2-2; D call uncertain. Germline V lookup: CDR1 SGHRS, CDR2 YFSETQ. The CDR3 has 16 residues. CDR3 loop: CASSLGLDANAGELFF. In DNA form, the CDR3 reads TGCGCCAGCAGCTTGGGACTCGATGCGAACGCCGGGGAGCTGTTTTTT.

Written as DNA, the CDR3 is TGTGCCAGCAGCGTTGCACCGGGACTACAAGAGACCCAGTACTTC. Protein sequence: CASSVAPGLQETQYF. The chain carries TRBV3-1 and TRBJ2-5; 7 positions match TRBD2. The CDR3 runs to 15 residues. Germline assignment: CDR1 LGHDT and CDR2 YNNKEL (reference sequence). J gave up 2 bases and V 5 bases, and 8 bases lay outside the gene matches.

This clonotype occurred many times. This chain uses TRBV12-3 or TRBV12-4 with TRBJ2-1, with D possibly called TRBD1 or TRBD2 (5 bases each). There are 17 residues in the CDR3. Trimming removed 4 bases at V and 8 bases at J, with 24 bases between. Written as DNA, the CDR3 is TGTGCCAGCAGTTCTCAGTTGTCCCCCCCAATGGGACATGAGCAGTTCTTC. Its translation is CASSSQLSPPMGHEQFF.

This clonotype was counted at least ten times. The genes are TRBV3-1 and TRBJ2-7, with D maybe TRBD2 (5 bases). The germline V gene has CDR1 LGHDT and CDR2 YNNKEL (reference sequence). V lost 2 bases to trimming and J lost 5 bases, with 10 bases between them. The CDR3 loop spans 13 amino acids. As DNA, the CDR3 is TGTGCCAGCAGCCAACGGGGTCGGGACGAGCAGTACTTC. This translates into CASSQRGRDEQYF.

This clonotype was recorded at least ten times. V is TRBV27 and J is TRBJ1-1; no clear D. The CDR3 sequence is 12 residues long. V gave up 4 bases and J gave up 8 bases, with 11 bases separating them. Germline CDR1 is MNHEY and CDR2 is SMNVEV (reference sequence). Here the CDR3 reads CASSSGSSEAFF. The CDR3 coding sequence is TGTGCCAGCAGTTCGGGGTCTAGCGAAGCTTTCTTT.

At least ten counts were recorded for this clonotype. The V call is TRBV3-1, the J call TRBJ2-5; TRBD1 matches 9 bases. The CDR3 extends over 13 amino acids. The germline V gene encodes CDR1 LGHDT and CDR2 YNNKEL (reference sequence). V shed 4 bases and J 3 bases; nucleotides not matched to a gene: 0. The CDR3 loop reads CASSRQGEETQYF. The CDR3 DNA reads TGTGCCAGCAGCCGACAGGGGGAAGAGACCCAGTACTTC.

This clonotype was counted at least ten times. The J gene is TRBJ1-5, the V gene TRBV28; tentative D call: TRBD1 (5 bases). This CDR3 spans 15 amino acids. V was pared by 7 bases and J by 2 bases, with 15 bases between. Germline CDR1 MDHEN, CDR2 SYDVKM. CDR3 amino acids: CASTTPGYGNQPQHF. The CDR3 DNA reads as TGTGCCAGCACGACCCCAGGGTATGGCAATCAGCCCCAGCATTTT.